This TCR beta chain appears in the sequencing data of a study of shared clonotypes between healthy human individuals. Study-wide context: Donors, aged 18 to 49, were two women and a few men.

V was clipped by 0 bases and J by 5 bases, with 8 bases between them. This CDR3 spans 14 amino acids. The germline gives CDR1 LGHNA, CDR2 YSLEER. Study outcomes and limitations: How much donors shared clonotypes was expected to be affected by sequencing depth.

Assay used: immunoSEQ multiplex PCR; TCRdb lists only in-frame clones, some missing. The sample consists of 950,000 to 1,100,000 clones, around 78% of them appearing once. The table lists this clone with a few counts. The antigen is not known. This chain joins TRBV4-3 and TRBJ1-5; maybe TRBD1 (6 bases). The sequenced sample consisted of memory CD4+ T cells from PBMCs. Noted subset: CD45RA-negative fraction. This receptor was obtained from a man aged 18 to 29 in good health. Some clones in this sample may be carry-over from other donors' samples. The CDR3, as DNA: TGCGCCAGCAGCCAAGATAGGGGGTATCAGCCCCAGCATTTT. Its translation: CASSQDRGYQPQHF.